The present entry profiles one TCR beta chain with its context. This record belongs to a study of monozygotic twins with inflammatory bowel disease. From the 5' RACE reads, TCRdb lists one entry per CDR3 protein and no DNA. In all, the sample yields 200,000 to 250,000 distinct CDR3 sequences. Per the germline V gene, CDR1 is SGHRS and CDR2 is YFSETQ. This CDR3 has 18 residues. What was sequenced was blood. J is TRBJ2-6 and V is TRBV5-1; the TCRdb call, TRBD1, lacks DNA for checking. This TCR was sampled from a human donor with ulcerative colitis or Crohn's disease, or a healthy co-twin of an affected twin (not recorded which). The CDR3 sequence is CASSLFQGLSSGANVLTF.